This paragraph covers one T cell receptor (beta chain) sequence. Its antigen is currently unknown. Generated by immunoSEQ multiplex PCR, the TCRdb table keeps only in-frame clones and is missing some. The data contain around 490 clones, roughly 90% of them singletons. V gave up 3 bases and J gave up 3 bases, with 12 bases separating them. This CDR3 has 14 amino acids. Germline V gene data show CDR1 as KGHSH and CDR2 as LQKENI. This entry comes from a study of brain metastases from non-small cell lung cancer. The study's findings and limits: Fewer infiltrating T cells were found in brain metastases than primaries. Brain metastases shared most TCR repertoire with primaries, with sparse T cells. Compared with their matched primary tumors, roughly 60% of brain metastases showed expanded T-cell clones.

The source of this sequence is a donor at least 40 years old with non-small cell lung cancer. The sequencing input was primary lung tumor tissue. The V call is TRBV18, the J call TRBJ2-7; D might be TRBD2 (6 bases). The CDR3: CASSPGGSSYEQYF. Written as DNA, the CDR3 is TGTGCCAGCTCACCTGGAGGGTCAAGCTACGAGCAGTACTTC.